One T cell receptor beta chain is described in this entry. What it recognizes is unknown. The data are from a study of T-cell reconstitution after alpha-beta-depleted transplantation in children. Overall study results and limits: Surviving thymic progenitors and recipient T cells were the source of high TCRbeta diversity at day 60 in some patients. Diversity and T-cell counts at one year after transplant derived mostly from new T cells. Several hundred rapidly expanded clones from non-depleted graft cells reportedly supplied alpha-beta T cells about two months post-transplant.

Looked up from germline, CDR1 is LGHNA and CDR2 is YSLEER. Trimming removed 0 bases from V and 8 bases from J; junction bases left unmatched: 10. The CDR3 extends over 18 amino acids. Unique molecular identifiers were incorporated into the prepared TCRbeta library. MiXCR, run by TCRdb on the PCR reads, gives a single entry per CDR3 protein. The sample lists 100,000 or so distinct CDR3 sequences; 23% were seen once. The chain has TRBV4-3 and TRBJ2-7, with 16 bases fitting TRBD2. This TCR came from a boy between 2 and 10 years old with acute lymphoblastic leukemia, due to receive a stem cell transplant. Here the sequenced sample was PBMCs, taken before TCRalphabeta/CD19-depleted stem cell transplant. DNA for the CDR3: TGCGCCAGCAGCCAAGAGCCGGGACTAGCGGGAGGGCCTTACAAGCAGTACTTC. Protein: CASSQEPGLAGGPYKQYF.